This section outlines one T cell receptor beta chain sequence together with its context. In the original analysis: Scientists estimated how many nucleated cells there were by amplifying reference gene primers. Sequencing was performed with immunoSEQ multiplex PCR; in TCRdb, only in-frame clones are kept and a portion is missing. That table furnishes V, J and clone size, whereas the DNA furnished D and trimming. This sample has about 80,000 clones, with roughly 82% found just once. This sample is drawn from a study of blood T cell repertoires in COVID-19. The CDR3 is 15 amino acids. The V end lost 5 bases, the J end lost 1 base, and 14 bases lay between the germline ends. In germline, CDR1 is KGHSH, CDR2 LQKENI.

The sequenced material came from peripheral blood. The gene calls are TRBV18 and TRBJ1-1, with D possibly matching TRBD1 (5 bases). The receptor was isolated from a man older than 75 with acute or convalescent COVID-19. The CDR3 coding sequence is TGTGCCAGCTCATTCCCGGGGGGGGAGAACACTGAAGCTTTCTTT. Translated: CASSFPGGENTEAFF.